Following are 30 T cell receptor beta chains from one sample sequenced in a study of identifying expanded T cells in peripheral blood. TCRdb keeps only in-frame clones here, not all; method: immunoSEQ multiplex PCR. The sample records approximately 120,000 clones, roughly 90% being singletons. Sample: blood. The receptors were sampled from a person aged 18 to 75 in good health.

The chain links TRBV27 to TRBJ2-7; no definite D call. V lost 3 bases and J 0 bases, leaving 9 bases between the germline ends. The CDR3 runs to 14 residues. The germline V gene encodes CDR1 MNHEY and CDR2 SMNVEV (reference sequence). The CDR3 spells CASSLVISSYEQYF. The CDR3 bases are TGTGCCAGCAGTTTGGTTATAAGCTCCTACGAGCAGTACTTC.

Only one count was recorded for this clone. V usage is TRBV28 and J usage is TRBJ1-5; 11 nucleotides agree with TRBD1. CDR1 is MDHEN and CDR2 is SYDVKM in the germline V gene. This CDR3 is 15 amino acids long. With 1 base clipped from V and 11 bases from J, the junction kept 7 bases outside the gene matches. The DNA for the CDR3 is TGTGCCAGCAGTTTATCCGGGACAGGGGGAAGATCCCAGCATTTT. This sequence encodes CASSLSGTGGRSQHF.

The chain uses TRBV4-2 and TRBJ2-1; 9 bases are a match to TRBD2. The length of the CDR3 is 17 residues. CDR1 and CDR2 from the germline V gene are LGHNA and YNFKEQ. Losses at the gene ends were 0 bases for V and 5 bases for J; bases not matched to a gene: 8. CDR3 nucleotide sequence: TGTGCCAGCAGCCAAGATTTCGGGTCTAGCGGGAACAATGAGCAGTTCTTC. It translates to CASSQDFGSSGNNEQFF.

The chain couples TRBV7-9 to TRBJ1-1; tentatively, D is TRBD1 (5 bases). Germline V gene data show CDR1 as SEHNR and CDR2 as FQNEAQ (reference sequence). The V end was cut by 5 bases, the J end by 1 base, with 14 bases between. The CDR3 length is 15 residues. CDR3 DNA sequence: TGTGCCAGCAGCGGGTACGGGGGTTCGAACACTGAAGCTTTCTTT. Protein sequence: CASSGYGGSNTEAFF.

The V call is TRBV28, the J call TRBJ2-3; D gene uncertain. The CDR3 is made up of 12 amino acids. CDR1 is MDHEN and CDR2 is SYDVKM in the germline V gene. The V end was cut by 3 bases, the J end by 7 bases, with 8 bases between. In DNA, the CDR3 is TGTGCCAGCAGTTTGGGAATGAATACGCAGTATTTT. Its protein is CASSLGMNTQYF.

The rearrangement uses TRBV19 and TRBJ1-5; D remains unclear. In germline, CDR1 is LNHDA, CDR2 SQIVND (reference sequence). Trimming cost V 4 bases and J 4 bases, with 8 bases left between them. This CDR3 comprises 13 residues. The DNA of the CDR3 is TGTGCCAGTAGTAATGGAGGAAATCAGCCCCAGCATTTT. Translating gives CASSNGGNQPQHF.

This clone has more than one count but fewer than ten. The chain carries TRBV30 and TRBJ2-5; 10 nucleotides align to TRBD2. V was pared by 2 bases and J by 2 bases, with 8 bases of the junction left unmatched. Germline assignment: CDR1 GTSNPN and CDR2 SVGIG (reference sequence). The CDR3 covers 16 residues. CDR3 DNA: TGTGCCTGGAGTAGAGGTAGCGGGGGGCTTCAAGAGACCCAGTACTTC. Protein product: CAWSRGSGGLQETQYF.

The rearrangement joins TRBV6-5 to TRBJ2-1; the match to TRBD2 covers 9 bases. Germline CDR1 reads MNHEY; CDR2 reads SVGAGI. With V trimmed by 0 bases and J by 8 bases, 5 bases remained unmatched. The CDR3 covers 15 residues. CDR3 DNA sequence: TGTGCCAGCAGTTACTCGGGACTAGCCGGCGATGAGCAGTTCTTC. Its translation: CASSYSGLAGDEQFF.

The rearrangement links TRBV25-1 to TRBJ2-1, with 10 bases aligning to TRBD2. This CDR3 has 13 amino acids. Germline V gives CDR1 MGHDK, CDR2 SYGVNS. Germline trimming cut 7 bases from V and 10 bases from J; bases unmatched to any gene: 7. Written as DNA, the CDR3 is TGTGCCAGCACAAGACTAGCGGGCGGGGAGCAGTTCTTC. Its protein product is CASTRLAGGEQFF. Combining the CDR3 with reference TRBV25-1 and TRBJ2-1 gives the whole variable domain EADIYQTPRYLVIGTGKKITLECSQTMGHDKMYWYQQDPGMELHLIHYSYGVNSTEKGDLSSESTVSRIRTEHFPLTLESARPSHTSQYLCASTRLAGGEQFFGPGTRLTVL.

This rearrangement joins TRBV7-2 to TRBJ2-1; D uncertain. CDR1 SGHTA and CDR2 FQGNSA come from the germline V gene. The ends were cut back, 1 base at V and 0 bases at J, with 7 bases in the middle. This CDR3 contains 15 residues. Here the CDR3 DNA reads TGTGCCAGCAGCTTAGACCTGAGCTCCTACAATGAGCAGTTCTTC. It is translated as CASSLDLSSYNEQFF. The complete variable domain, with remaining parts taken from reference TRBV7-2 and TRBJ2-1, reads GAGVSQSPSNKVTEKGKDVELRCDPISGHTALYWYRQSLGQGLEFLIYFQGNSAPDKSGLPSDRFSAERTGGSVSTLTIQRTQQEDSAVYLCASSLDLSSYNEQFFGPGTRLTVL.

The V and J genes are TRBV7-3 and TRBJ1-1; 7 bases align to TRBD1. Germline trimming cut 5 bases from V and 4 bases from J; bases unmatched to any gene: 7. The CDR3 is 14 amino acids. CDR1 and CDR2 (germline): SGHTA, FQGTGA. DNA for the CDR3: TGTGCCAGCAGCGATCAGGGGGTGGGCACTGAAGCTTTCTTT. Its translation is CASSDQGVGTEAFF.

The V call is TRBV29-1, the J call TRBJ2-2; a possible D gene is TRBD1 (6 bases). Germline V gene sequence: CDR1 SQVTM, CDR2 ANQGSEA. This CDR3 comprises 14 residues. Between the trimmed V and J ends, which lost 7 bases and 5 bases, there was a span of 17 bases. For the CDR3, the DNA is TGCAGCGGAAGAAAGACAGGCGCAACCGGGGAGCTGTTTTTT. Encoded protein: CSGRKTGATGELFF.

The chain is built from TRBV29-1 and TRBJ2-1, with D unclear. Trimming stripped 7 bases from V and 9 bases from J, with 10 bases between. CDR3 size: 10 residues. Germline CDR1 and CDR2: SQVTM and ANQGSEA. CDR3 amino acids: CSAGRLEQFF. The CDR3 nucleotides read TGCAGCGCAGGACGACTTGAGCAGTTCTTC.

The V gene is TRBV10-1, the J gene TRBJ2-1, with 8 positions matching TRBD2. The germline V gene has CDR1 WNHNN and CDR2 SYGVQD (reference sequence). This CDR3 contains 15 residues. The V segment lost 3 bases and the J segment 9 bases; nucleotides outside the gene matches: 10. The CDR3: CASSEDGRAKSEQFF. DNA of the CDR3: TGCGCCAGCAGTGAAGACGGGAGGGCCAAGAGTGAGCAGTTCTTC.

This sequence joins TRBV2 and TRBJ1-4; D gene unclear. Looked up from germline, CDR1 is SNHLY and CDR2 is FYNNEI. The CDR3 contains 11 residues. Trimming stripped 7 bases from V and 8 bases from J, with 8 bases between. The CDR3 reads CASTPGEKLFF. The CDR3 DNA reads as TGTGCCAGCACCCCCGGGGAAAAACTGTTTTTT.

Here the CDR3 DNA reads TGTGCCAGCAGCTTACCGGGGACTCGGGAGACCCAGTACTTC. Encoded protein: CASSLPGTRETQYF. The J gene is TRBJ2-5, the V gene TRBV5-6, with a possible D match to TRBD2 (6 bases). The CDR3 is 14 residues long. Germline V gene data show CDR1 as SGHDT and CDR2 as YYEEEE. Trimming took off 2 bases at V and 5 bases at J, with 13 bases between the two ends.

The chain uses TRBV10-2 and TRBJ1-1, with D perhaps matching TRBD1 (5 bases). Trimming shortened V by 7 bases and J by 0 bases, and 9 bases separated the two germline ends. The CDR3 runs to 13 residues. CDR1 WSHSY and CDR2 SAAADI come from the germline V gene. The CDR3 nucleotides are TGCGCCAGCATCCGGGGGGTGAACACTGAAGCTTTCTTT. Protein product: CASIRGVNTEAFF.

This clone was seen a single time. The V and J genes are TRBV11-1 and TRBJ2-4; no definite D call. The CDR3 contains 15 residues. Trimming took off 1 base at V and 0 bases at J, with 7 bases between the two ends. CDR1 is SGHAT, CDR2 FQDESV, per germline (reference sequence). DNA for the CDR3: TGTGCCAGCAGCTTAGGGCGTTTAGCCAAAAACATTCAGTACTTC. Its protein product is CASSLGRLAKNIQYF. The entire variable domain, with the rest obtained from reference TRBV11-1 and TRBJ2-4, is as follows: EAEVAQSPRYKITEKSQAVAFWCDPISGHATLYWYRQILGQGPELLVQFQDESVVDDSQLPKDRFSAERLKGVDSTLKIQPAELGDSAMYLCASSLGRLAKNIQYFGAGTRLSVL.

The V and J genes are TRBV5-5 and TRBJ1-1; tentatively, D is TRBD1 (5 bases). V was clipped by 0 bases and J by 4 bases, with 7 bases between them. This CDR3 is built from 13 residues. Germline V gene data show CDR1 as SGHKS and CDR2 as YYEKEE (reference sequence). CDR3 DNA sequence: TGTGCCAGCAGCTTGGTAAGGGGCACTGAAGCTTTCTTT. Amino acids: CASSLVRGTEAFF.

The chain combines TRBV21-1 with TRBJ1-2; the DNA was not compared with TRBD1, the D call given in the table. TRBV21-1 is given as a pseudogene. The CDR3 is made up of 17 amino acids. The CDR3: CASSKQVGTGPSYGYTF. The CDR3 bases are TGTGCCAGCAGCAAACAAGTTGGGACAGGGCCGAGCTATGGCTACACCTTC.

The rearrangement links TRBV10-3 to TRBJ1-1; D uncertain. The length of the CDR3 is 12 residues. V dropped 2 bases and J dropped 1 base, with 2 bases sitting between them. Germline CDR1 ENHRY, CDR2 SYGVKD. CDR3 sequence reads: CAISEGNTEAFF. In DNA form, the CDR3 reads TGTGCCATCAGTGAGGGGAACACTGAAGCTTTCTTT.

This chain joins TRBV19 and TRBJ2-3; D is perhaps TRBD2 (6 bases). V was shortened by 3 bases and J by 3 bases, with 16 bases between the two germline ends. Germline lookup yields CDR1 LNHDA and CDR2 SQIVND (reference sequence). The CDR3 contains 16 residues. The CDR3 reads CASSITSQRITDTQYF. The DNA for the CDR3 is TGTGCCAGTAGTATCACTAGCCAGAGGATAACAGATACGCAGTATTTT.

The table lists this clone with a few counts. V and J are TRBV7-8 and TRBJ1-5; 9 bases match TRBD1. Germline V gene data show CDR1 as SGHVS and CDR2 as FQNEAQ. The junction had 1 base not matched to a gene; V was cut back by 6 bases and J by 4 bases. The CDR3 has 13 amino acids. CDR3 sequence reads: CASRQGANQPQHF. The CDR3 DNA follows: TGTGCCAGCAGACAGGGGGCAAATCAGCCCCAGCATTTT.

The V and J genes are TRBV10-1 and TRBJ2-7; 7 nucleotides line up with TRBD2. Germline trimming cut 3 bases from V and 4 bases from J; bases unmatched to any gene: 9. From germline, CDR1 is WNHNN and CDR2 SYGVQD (reference sequence). The CDR3 consists of 15 residues. CDR3 nucleotide sequence: TGCGCCAGCAGTGACTCGACGGCGGGAGCTTACGAGCAGTACTTC. Translated: CASSDSTAGAYEQYF.

This clone was detected once. Compared with germline, one end of the junction differs, possibly owing to a read error. This sequence joins TRBV19 and TRBJ2-4, with 8 nucleotides matching TRBD1. Germline values: CDR1 LNHDA, CDR2 SQIVND (reference sequence). The CDR3 consists of 13 residues. The CDR3 is CASSIRRGDRPNF. The CDR3 DNA reads TGTGCCAGTAGTATCAGGAGGGGGGACAGGCCCAACTTC.

This chain links TRBV4-1 with TRBJ2-7, with 7 bases fitting TRBD2. The CDR3 has 17 amino acids. Germline V lookup: CDR1 MGHRA, CDR2 YSYEKL. V trimming: 1 base; J trimming: 0 bases; junction bases outside the gene matches: 9. The CDR3 DNA reads as TGCGCCAGCAGCCAAGTTCAGCTAGCGGAAAGCTCCTACGAGCAGTACTTC. It yields the protein CASSQVQLAESSYEQYF.

The genes are TRBV5-4 and TRBJ1-2, with 10 bases matching TRBD1. V shed 3 bases and J 6 bases; nucleotides not matched to a gene: 5. Germline lookup yields CDR1 SGHNT and CDR2 YYREEE (reference sequence). This CDR3 spans 14 amino acids. CDR3 residues: CASSWDRGGDGYTF. For the CDR3, the DNA is TGTGCCAGCAGCTGGGACAGGGGAGGCGATGGCTACACCTTC. The full variable domain, rest sourced from reference TRBV5-4 and TRBJ1-2, is ETGVTQSPTHLIKTRGQQVTLRCSSQSGHNTVSWYQQALGQGPQFIFQYYREEENGRGNFPPRFSGLQFPNYSSELNVNALELDDSALYLCASSWDRGGDGYTFGSGTRLTVV.

The V gene is TRBV6-6, the J gene TRBJ2-4, with D perhaps assigned TRBD1 or TRBD2 (6 bases each). V was clipped by 6 bases and J by 5 bases, with 17 bases between them. CDR1 is MNHNY, CDR2 SVGAGI, per germline (reference sequence). There are 15 residues in the CDR3. The CDR3 DNA is TGTGCCAGCAGAGAGCACGGGGGCATCGAAAACATTCAGTACTTC. Its translation: CASREHGGIENIQYF.

The genes are TRBV6-4 and TRBJ2-7, with TRBD2 identical over 8 bases. V trimming: 9 bases; J trimming: 1 base; junction bases outside the gene matches: 8. Germline V lookup: CDR1 MRHNA, CDR2 SNTAGT. The length of the CDR3 is 14 residues. The CDR3 DNA reads as TGTGCCAGTAGCCCGGGACTAGGATCCTACGAGCAGTACTTC. Translating gives CASSPGLGSYEQYF.

The chain uses TRBV6-1 and TRBJ2-1, with D possibly TRBD2 on 5 matching bases. V gave up 7 bases and J gave up 3 bases, with 10 bases separating them. The length of the CDR3 is 13 residues. Germline lookup yields CDR1 MNHNS and CDR2 SASEGT. CDR3 DNA sequence: TGTGCCAGCAACGAGCGGAGCTACAATGAGCAGTTCTTC. This sequence encodes CASNERSYNEQFF.